This T cell receptor beta chain was profiled in a study of control samples from healthy donors and cancer patients. Only one count was recorded for this clone. Data came from immunoSEQ multiplex PCR; TCRdb stores just in-frame clones and leaves some out. In the table there are approximately 70,000 clones, more than 80% of which are singletons. What was sequenced was blood. This clonotype originated in a man aged 50 to 60 in good health.

The CDR3 here is CASSLLTGGPYNEQFF. CDR3 sequence (DNA): TGTGCCAGCAGCTTATTGACGGGGGGCCCCTACAATGAGCAGTTCTTC. This sequence joins TRBV7-8 and TRBJ2-1, with D possibly TRBD2 on 7 matching bases. V lost 2 bases, J lost 2 bases, and 13 bases lay in between. The CDR3 is 16 residues long. Germline V lookup: CDR1 SGHVS, CDR2 FQNEAQ.